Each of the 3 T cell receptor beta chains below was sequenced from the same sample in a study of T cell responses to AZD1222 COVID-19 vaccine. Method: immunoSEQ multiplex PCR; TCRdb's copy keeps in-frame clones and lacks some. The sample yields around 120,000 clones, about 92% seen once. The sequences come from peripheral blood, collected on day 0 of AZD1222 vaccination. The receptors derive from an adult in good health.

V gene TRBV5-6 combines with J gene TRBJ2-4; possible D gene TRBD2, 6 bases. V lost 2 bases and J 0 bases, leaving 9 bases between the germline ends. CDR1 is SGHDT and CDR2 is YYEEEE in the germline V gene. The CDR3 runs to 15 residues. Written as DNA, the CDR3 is TGTGCCAGCAGCTTCGGGGGACTAGCCAAAAACATTCAGTACTTC. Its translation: CASSFGGLAKNIQYF.

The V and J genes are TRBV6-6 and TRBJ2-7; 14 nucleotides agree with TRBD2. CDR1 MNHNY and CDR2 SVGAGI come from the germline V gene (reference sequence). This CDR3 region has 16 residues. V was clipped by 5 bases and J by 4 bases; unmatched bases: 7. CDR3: CASSPTSGRAQYEQYF. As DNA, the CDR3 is TGTGCCAGCAGTCCGACTAGCGGGAGGGCACAATACGAGCAGTACTTC.

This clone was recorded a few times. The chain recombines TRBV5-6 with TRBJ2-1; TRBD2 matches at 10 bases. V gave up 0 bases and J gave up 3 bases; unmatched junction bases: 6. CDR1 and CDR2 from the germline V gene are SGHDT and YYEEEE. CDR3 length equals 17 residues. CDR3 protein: CASSLGPSGSVYNEQFF. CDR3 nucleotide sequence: TGTGCCAGCAGCTTGGGTCCTAGCGGGAGTGTCTACAATGAGCAGTTCTTC.